This T cell receptor (beta chain) was retrieved from a study of T cells in Graves' hyperthyroidism and ophthalmopathy. Study findings and constraints: The model anticipated ophthalmopathy a median about six months pre-onset. Stable hyperthyroidism was separated from ophthalmopathy by a model based on 13 V-J features.

CDR3 length: 11 residues. The germline gives CDR1 SQVTM, CDR2 ANQGSEA. V lost 6 bases to trimming and J lost 2 bases, with 8 bases between them. Over 18 months, lack of ophthalmopathy progression marked Graves' hyperthyroidism as stable. What was amplified from RNA transcripts were TCR beta CDR3 regions. The study used the HTBI primer set for a first-round RT-PCR of the TCR CDR3. TCRdb called the multiplex PCR reads again in MiXCR, with one record for every CDR3 protein. The repertoire holds around 340,000 distinct CDR3 sequences, with about 15% as singletons. Turning to this clonotype: As yet, its antigen is unknown.

This chain connects TRBV29-1 to TRBJ2-7, with a possible D match to TRBD2 (5 bases). Sequencing used blood. The receptor was isolated from a woman in her twenties or thirties with Graves' hyperthyroidism. The CDR3 loop reads CSVSGPYEQYF. For the CDR3, the DNA is TGCAGCGTGAGCGGCCCCTACGAGCAGTACTTC.